The clone carrying this T cell receptor beta chain was observed a single time. Those who participated ranged in age from about 18 to 95 years and resided in roughly 26 US areas. Cohort assignment relied on participant-reported clinical history. Trimming removed 0 bases from V and 7 bases from J, with 11 bases in between. The CDR3 totals 15 residues. Germline V gene sequence: CDR1 SGHNT, CDR2 YYREEE (reference sequence). The entry originates in a study of blood T cell repertoires in COVID-19. At the level of the study: PBMCs, B-cell-depleted T cells, or T cells provided the cDNA or gDNA that made up the material.

The table came from immunoSEQ multiplex PCR; TCRdb's copy has only in-frame clones and leaves some out. The repertoire holds 250,000 to 400,000 clones, roughly nine tenths seen once, with about 2.4% in the top ten. The chain recombines TRBV5-4 with TRBJ1-6, with TRBD1 as a possible D gene (5 bases). This sequence was found in a man aged 55-75 years who had recovered from COVID-19. The sequenced material came from PBMCs or T cells enriched from blood (not recorded which). CDR3 coding DNA: TGTGCCAGCAGCTTGGGACCGGGGGGAAATTCACCCCTCCACTTT. Residues: CASSLGPGGNSPLHF.